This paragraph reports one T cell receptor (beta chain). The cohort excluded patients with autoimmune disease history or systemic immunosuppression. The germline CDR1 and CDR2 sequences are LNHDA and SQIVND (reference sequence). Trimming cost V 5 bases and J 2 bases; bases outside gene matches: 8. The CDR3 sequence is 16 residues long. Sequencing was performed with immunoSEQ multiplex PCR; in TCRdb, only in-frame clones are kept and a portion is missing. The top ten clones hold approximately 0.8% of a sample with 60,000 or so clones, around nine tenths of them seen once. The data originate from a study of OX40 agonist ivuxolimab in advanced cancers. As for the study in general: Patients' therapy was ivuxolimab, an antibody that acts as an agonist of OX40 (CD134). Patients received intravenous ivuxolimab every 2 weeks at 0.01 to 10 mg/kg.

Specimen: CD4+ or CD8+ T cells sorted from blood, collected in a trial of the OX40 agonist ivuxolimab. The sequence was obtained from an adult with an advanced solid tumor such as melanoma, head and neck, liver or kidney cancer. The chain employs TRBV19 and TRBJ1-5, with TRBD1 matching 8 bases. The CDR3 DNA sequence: TGTGCCAGTAGTCCCCCCGACAGGGGCGGCAATCAGCCCCAGCATTTT. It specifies CASSPPDRGGNQPQHF.